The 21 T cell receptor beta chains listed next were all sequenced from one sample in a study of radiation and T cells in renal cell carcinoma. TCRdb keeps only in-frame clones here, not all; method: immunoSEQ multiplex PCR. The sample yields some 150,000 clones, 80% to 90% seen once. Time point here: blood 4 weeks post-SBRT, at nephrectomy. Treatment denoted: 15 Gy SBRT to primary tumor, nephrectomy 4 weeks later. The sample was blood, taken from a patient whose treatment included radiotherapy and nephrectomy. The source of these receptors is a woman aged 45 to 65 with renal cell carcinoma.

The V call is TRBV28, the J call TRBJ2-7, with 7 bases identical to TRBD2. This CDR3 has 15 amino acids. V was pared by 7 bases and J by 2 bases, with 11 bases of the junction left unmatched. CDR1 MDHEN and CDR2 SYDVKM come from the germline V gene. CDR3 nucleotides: TGTGCCAGCAATCCAGATTGGGGGGGTACCTACGAGCAGTACTTC. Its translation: CASNPDWGGTYEQYF.

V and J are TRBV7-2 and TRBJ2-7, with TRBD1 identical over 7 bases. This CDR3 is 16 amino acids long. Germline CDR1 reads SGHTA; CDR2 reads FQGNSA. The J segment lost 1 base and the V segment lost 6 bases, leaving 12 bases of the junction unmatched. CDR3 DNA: TGTGCCAGCAGTTCTAACAGGGGAGAGGGATCCTACGAGCAGTACTTC. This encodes CASSSNRGEGSYEQYF.

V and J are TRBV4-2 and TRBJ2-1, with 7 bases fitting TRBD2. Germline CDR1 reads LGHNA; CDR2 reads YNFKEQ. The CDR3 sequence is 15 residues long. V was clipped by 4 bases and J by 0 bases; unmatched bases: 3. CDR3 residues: CASSPSGISYNEQFF. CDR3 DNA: TGTGCCAGCAGCCCCAGCGGGATCTCCTACAATGAGCAGTTCTTC.

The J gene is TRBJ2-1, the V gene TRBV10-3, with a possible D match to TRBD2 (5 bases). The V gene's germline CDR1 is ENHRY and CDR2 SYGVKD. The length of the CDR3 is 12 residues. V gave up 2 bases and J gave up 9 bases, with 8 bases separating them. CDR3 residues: CAISELRGEQFF. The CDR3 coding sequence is TGTGCCATCAGTGAGCTCCGGGGTGAGCAGTTCTTC.

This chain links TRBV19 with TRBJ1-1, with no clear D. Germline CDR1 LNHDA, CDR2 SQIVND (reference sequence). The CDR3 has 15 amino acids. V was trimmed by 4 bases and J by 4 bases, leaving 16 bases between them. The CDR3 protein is CASSRTPGASTEAFF. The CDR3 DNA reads TGTGCCAGTAGTAGAACACCGGGAGCCTCCACTGAAGCTTTCTTT.

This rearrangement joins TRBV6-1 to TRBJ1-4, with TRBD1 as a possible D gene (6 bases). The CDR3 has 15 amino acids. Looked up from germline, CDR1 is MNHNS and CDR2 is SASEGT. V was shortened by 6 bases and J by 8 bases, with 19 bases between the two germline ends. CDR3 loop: CASSVNRVEGEKLFF. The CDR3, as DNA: TGTGCCAGCAGCGTGAACAGGGTGGAAGGCGAAAAACTGTTTTTT.

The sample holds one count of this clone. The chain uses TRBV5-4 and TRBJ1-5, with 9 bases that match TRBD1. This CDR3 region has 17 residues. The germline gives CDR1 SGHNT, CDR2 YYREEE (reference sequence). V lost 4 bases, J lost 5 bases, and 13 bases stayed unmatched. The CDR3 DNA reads TGTGCCAGCAGCCTCGGACAGGGACAGGGTGGGGATCAGCCCCAGCATTTT. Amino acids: CASSLGQGQGGDQPQHF. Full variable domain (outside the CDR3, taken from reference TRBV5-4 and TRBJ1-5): ETGVTQSPTHLIKTRGQQVTLRCSSQSGHNTVSWYQQALGQGPQFIFQYYREEENGRGNFPPRFSGLQFPNYSSELNVNALELDDSALYLCASSLGQGQGGDQPQHFGDGTRLSIL.

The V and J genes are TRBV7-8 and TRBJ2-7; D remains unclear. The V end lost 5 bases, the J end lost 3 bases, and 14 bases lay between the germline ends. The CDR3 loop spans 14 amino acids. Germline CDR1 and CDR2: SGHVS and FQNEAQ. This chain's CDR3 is CASSRRTADYEQYF. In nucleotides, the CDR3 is TGTGCCAGCAGCCGGCGGACGGCGGACTACGAGCAGTACTTC.

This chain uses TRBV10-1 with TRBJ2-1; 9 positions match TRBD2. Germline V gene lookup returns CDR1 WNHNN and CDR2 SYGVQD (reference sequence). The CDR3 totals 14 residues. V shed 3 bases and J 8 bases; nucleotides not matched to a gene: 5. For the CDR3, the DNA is TGCGCCAGCAGTGACCCAGCGGGAGGTGATGAGCAGTTCTTC. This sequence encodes CASSDPAGGDEQFF.

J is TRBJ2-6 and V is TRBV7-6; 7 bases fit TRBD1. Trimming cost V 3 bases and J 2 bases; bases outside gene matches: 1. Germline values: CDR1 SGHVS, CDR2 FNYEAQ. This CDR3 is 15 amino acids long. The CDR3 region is CASSFTGAGANVLTF. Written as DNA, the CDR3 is TGTGCCAGCAGCTTTACAGGGGCTGGGGCCAACGTCCTGACTTTC.

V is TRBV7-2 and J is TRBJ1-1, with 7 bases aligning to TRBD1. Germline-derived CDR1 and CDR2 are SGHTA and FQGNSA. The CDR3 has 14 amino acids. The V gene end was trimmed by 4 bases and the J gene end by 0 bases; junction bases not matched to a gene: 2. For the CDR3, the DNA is TGTGCCAGCAGCTCGGGACAGATGAACACTGAAGCTTTCTTT. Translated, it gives CASSSGQMNTEAFF.

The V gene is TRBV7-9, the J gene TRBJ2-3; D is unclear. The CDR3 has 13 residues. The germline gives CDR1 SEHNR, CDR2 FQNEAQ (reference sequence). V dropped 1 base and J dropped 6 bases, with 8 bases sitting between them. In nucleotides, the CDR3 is TGTGCCAGCAGCTTAGATACAGCGGATACGCAGTATTTT. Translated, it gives CASSLDTADTQYF. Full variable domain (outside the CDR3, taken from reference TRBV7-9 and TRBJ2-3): DTGVSQNPRHKITKRGQNVTFRCDPISEHNRLYWYRQTLGQGPEFLTYFQNEAQLEKSRLLSDRFSAERPKGSFSTLEIQRTEQGDSAMYLCASSLDTADTQYFGPGTRLTVL.

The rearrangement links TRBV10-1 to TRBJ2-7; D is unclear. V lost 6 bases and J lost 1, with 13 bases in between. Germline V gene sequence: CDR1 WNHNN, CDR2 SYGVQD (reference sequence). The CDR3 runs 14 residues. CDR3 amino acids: CASSLSRVSYEQYF. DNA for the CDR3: TGCGCCAGCAGCCTCTCGAGAGTATCCTACGAGCAGTACTTC.

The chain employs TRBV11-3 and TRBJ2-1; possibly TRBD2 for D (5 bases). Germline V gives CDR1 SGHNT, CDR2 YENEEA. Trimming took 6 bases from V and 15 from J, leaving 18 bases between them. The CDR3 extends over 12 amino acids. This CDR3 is CASRRARRAVFF. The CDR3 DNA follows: TGTGCCAGCAGAAGGGCCCGGCGGGCGGTGTTCTTC. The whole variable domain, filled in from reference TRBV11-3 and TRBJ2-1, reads EAGVVQSPRYKIIEKKQPVAFWCNPISGHNTLYWYLQNLGQGPELLIRYENEEAVDDSQLPKDRFSAERLKGVDSTLKIQPAELGDSAVYLCASRRARRAVFFGPGTRLTVL.

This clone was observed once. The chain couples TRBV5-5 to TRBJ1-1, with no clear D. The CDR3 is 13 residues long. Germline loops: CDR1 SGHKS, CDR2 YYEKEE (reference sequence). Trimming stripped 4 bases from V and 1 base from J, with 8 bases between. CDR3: CASSIGPNTEAFF. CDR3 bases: TGTGCCAGCAGCATCGGGCCGAACACTGAAGCTTTCTTT.

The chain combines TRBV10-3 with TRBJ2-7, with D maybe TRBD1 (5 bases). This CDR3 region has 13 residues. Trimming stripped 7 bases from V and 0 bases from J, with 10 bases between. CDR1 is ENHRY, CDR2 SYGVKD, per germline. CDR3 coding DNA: TGTGCCATCACGCAGGGCAACTCCTACGAGCAGTACTTC. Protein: CAITQGNSYEQYF.

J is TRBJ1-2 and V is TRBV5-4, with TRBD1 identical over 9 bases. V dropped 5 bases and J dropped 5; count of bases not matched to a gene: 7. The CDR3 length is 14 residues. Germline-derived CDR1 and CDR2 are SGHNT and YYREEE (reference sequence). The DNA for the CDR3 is TGTGCCAGCAGACCTACAGGGGGCTCGTATGGCTACACCTTC. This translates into CASRPTGGSYGYTF.

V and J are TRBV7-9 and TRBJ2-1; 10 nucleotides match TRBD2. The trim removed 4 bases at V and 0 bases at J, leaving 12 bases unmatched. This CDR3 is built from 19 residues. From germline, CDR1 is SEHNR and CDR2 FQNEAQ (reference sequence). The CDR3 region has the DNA TGTGCCAGCAGCTCGACGGGGCGGAGCGGGGGGGCCTCCTACAATGAGCAGTTCTTC. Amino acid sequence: CASSSTGRSGGASYNEQFF.

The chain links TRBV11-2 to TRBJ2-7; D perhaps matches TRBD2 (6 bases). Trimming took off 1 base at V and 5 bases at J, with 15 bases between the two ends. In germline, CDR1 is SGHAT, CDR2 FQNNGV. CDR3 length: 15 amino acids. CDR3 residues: CASSLGSGREHEQYF. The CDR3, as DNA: TGTGCCAGCAGCTTAGGCTCCGGGAGAGAACACGAGCAGTACTTC. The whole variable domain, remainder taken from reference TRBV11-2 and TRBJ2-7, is EAGVAQSPRYKIIEKRQSVAFWCNPISGHATLYWYQQILGQGPKLLIQFQNNGVVDDSQLPKDRFSAERLKGVDSTLKIQPAKLEDSAVYLCASSLGSGREHEQYFGPGTRLTVT.

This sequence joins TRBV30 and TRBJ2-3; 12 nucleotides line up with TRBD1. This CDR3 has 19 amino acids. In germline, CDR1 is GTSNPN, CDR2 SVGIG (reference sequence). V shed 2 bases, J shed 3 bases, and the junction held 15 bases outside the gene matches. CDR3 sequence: CAWSRMGTGGAEWTDTQYF. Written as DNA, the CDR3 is TGTGCCTGGAGTCGGATGGGGACAGGGGGCGCAGAGTGGACAGATACGCAGTATTTT.

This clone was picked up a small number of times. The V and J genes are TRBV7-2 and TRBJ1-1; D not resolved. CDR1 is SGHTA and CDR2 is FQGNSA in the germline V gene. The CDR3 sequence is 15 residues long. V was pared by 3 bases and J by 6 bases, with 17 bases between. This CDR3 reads CASSFRVGLNAEAFF. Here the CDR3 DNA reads TGTGCCAGCAGCTTCCGGGTCGGTTTAAACGCTGAAGCTTTCTTT.